This TCR beta chain was sequenced during a study of T cells of healthy individuals. A single record per CDR3 protein comes from TCRdb applying MiXCR to the 5' RACE reads. Here the sample spans 85,000 to 100,000 distinct CDR3 sequences, roughly 18% being singletons. Germline lookup yields CDR1 MDHEN and CDR2 SYDVKM. Trimming took off 1 base at V and 0 bases at J, with 4 bases between the two ends. The CDR3 is 14 residues long. The sequence was obtained from a human donor in good health. The chain uses TRBV28 and TRBJ2-4, with D unresolved. CDR3 protein: CASSLSLAKNIQYF. CDR3 nucleotide sequence: TGTGCCAGCAGTTTATCCTTAGCCAAAAACATTCAGTACTTC.